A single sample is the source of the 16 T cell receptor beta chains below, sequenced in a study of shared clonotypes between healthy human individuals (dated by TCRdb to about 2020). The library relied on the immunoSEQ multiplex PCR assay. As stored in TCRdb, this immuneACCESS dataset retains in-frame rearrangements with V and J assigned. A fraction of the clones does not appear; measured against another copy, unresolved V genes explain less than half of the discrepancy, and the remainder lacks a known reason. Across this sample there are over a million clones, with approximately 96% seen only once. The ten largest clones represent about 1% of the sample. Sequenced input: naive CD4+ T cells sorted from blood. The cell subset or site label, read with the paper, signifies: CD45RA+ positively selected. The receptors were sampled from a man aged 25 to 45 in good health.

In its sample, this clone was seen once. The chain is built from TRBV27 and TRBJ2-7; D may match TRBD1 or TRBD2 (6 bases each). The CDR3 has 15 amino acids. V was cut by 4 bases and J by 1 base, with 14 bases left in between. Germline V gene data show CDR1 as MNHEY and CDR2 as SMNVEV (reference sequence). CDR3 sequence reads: CASSSNRDLSYEQYF. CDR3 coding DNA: TGTGCCAGCAGTTCAAACAGGGACTTATCCTACGAGCAGTACTTC.

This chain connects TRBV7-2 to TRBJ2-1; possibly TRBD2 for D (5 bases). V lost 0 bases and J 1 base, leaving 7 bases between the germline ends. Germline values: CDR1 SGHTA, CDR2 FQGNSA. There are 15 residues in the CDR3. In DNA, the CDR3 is TGTGCCAGCAGCTTAGCTAGCGTGTCCTACAATGAGCAGTTCTTC. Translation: CASSLASVSYNEQFF.

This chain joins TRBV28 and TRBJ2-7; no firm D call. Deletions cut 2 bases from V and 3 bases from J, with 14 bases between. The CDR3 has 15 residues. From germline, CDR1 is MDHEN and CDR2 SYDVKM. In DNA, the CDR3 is TGTGCCAGCAGTTTACAGCTGGGCCACCACTACGAGCAGTACTTC. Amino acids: CASSLQLGHHYEQYF.

This CDR3 reads CSYQRGATDTQYF. CDR3 bases: TGCAGCTACCAAAGAGGGGCCACAGATACGCAGTATTTT. The V and J genes are TRBV29-1 and TRBJ2-3, with D tentatively TRBD1 or TRBD2 (5 bases each). Between the trimmed V and J ends, which lost 8 bases and 2 bases, there was a span of 14 bases. Germline V gene lookup returns CDR1 SQVTM and CDR2 ANQGSEA. This CDR3 spans 13 amino acids.

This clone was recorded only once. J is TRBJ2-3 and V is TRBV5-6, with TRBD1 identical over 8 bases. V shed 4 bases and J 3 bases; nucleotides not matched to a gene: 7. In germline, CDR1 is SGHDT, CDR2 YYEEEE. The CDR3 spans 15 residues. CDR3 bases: TGTGCCAGCAGCCGGGACAGGAGAATGACAGATACGCAGTATTTT. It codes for CASSRDRRMTDTQYF.

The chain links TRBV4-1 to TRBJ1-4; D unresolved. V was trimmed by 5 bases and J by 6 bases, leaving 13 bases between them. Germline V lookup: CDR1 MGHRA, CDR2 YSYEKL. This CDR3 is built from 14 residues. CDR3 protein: CASSSPGVDEKLFF. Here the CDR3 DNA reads TGCGCCAGCAGCAGTCCAGGCGTTGATGAAAAACTGTTTTTT.

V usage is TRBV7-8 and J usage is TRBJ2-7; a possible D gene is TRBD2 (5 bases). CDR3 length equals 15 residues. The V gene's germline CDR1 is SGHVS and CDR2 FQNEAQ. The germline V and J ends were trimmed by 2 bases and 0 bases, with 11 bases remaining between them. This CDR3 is CASSLTGKSSYEQYF. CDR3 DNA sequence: TGTGCCAGCAGCTTAACCGGGAAGAGCTCCTACGAGCAGTACTTC.

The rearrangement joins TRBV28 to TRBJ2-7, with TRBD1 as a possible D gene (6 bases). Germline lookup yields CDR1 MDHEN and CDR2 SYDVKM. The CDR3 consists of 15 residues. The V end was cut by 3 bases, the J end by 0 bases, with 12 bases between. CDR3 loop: CASSLFQGTSYEQYF. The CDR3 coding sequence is TGTGCCAGCAGTTTGTTCCAGGGGACCTCCTACGAGCAGTACTTC.

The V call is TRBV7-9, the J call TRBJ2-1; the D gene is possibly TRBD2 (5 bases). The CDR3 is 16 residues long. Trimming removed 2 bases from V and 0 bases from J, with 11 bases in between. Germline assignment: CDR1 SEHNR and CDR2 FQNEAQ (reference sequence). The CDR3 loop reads CASSLLLRVSYNEQFF. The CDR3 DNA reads TGTGCCAGCAGCTTACTCTTGCGGGTCTCCTACAATGAGCAGTTCTTC.

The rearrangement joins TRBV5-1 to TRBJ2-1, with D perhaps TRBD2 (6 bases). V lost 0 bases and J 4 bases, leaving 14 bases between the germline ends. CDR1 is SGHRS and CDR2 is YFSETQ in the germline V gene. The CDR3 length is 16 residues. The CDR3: CASSLAGSAKYNEQFF. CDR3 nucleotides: TGCGCCAGCAGCTTGGCCGGGAGCGCTAAATACAATGAGCAGTTCTTC.

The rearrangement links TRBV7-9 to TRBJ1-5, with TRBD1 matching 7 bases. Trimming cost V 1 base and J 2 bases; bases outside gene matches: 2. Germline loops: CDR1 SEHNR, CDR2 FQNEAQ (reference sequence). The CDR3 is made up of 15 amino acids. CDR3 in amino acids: CASSLDRGGNQPQHF. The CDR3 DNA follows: TGTGCCAGCAGCTTAGACAGGGGTGGCAATCAGCCCCAGCATTTT.

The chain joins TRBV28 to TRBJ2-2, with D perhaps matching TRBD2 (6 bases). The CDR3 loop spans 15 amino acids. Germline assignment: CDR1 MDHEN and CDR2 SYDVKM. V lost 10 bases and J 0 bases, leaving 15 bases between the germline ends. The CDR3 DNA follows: TGTGCCACCAGGTTGTGGAGGGCGAACACCGGGGAGCTGTTTTTT. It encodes CATRLWRANTGELFF.

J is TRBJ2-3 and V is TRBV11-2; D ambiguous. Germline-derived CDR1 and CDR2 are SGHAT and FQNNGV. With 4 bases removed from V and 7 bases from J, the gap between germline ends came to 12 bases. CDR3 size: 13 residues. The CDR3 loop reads CASSSPGTYTQYF. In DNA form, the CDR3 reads TGTGCCAGCAGCTCCCCCGGTACTTATACGCAGTATTTT.

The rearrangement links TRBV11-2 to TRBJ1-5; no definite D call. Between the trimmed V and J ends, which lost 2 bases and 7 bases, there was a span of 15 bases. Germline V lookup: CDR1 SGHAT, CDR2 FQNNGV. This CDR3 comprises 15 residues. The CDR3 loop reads CASSLNGVMGQPQHF. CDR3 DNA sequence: TGTGCCAGCAGCTTAAACGGGGTTATGGGACAGCCCCAGCATTTT. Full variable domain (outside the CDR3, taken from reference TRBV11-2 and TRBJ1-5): EAGVAQSPRYKIIEKRQSVAFWCNPISGHATLYWYQQILGQGPKLLIQFQNNGVVDDSQLPKDRFSAERLKGVDSTLKIQPAKLEDSAVYLCASSLNGVMGQPQHFGDGTRLSIL.

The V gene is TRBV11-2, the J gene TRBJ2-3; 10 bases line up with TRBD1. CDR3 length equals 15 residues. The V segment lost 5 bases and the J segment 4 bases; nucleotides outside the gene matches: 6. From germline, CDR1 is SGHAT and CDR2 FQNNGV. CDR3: CASSPWDRGPDTQYF. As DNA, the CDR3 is TGTGCCAGCAGCCCGTGGGACAGGGGACCAGATACGCAGTATTTT.

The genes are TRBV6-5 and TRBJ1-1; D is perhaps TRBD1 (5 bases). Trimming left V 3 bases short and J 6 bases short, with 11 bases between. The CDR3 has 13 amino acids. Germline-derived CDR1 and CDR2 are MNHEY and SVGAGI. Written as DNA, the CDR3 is TGTGCCAGCAGTTATAGGGGTTTCCCTGAAGCTTTCTTT. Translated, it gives CASSYRGFPEAFF.